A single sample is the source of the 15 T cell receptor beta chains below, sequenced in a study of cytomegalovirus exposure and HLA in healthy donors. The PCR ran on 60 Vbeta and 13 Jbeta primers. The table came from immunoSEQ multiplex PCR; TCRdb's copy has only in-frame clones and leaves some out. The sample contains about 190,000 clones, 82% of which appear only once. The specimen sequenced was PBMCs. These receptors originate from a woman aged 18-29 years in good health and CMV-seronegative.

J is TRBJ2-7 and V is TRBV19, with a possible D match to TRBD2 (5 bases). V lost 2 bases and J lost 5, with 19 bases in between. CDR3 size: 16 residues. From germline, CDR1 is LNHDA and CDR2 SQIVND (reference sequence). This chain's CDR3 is CASSIRLGRGPNEQYF. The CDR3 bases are TGTGCCAGTAGTATAAGATTAGGTAGAGGGCCTAACGAGCAGTACTTC.

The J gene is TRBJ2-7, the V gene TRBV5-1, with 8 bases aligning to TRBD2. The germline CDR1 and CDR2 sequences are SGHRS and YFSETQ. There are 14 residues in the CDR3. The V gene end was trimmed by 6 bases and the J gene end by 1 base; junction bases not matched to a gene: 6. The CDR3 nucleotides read TGCGCCAGCAACTCGGGAGGGAATTCCTACGAGCAGTACTTC. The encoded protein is CASNSGGNSYEQYF. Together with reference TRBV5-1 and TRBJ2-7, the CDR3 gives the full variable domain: KAGVTQTPRYLIKTRGQQVTLSCSPISGHRSVSWYQQTPGQGLQFLFEYFSETQRNKGNFPGRFSGRQFSNSRSEMNVSTLELGDSALYLCASNSGGNSYEQYFGPGTRLTVT.

Written as DNA, the CDR3 is TGTGCCAGTAGTAATGGTGGCAGCGGGCGCAGGGATACGCAGTATTTT. Translated, it gives CASSNGGSGRRDTQYF. The chain joins TRBV19 to TRBJ2-3; maybe TRBD2 (6 bases). The CDR3 loop spans 16 amino acids. The V gene lost 4 bases and the J gene lost 6 bases, with 20 bases spanning the gap. CDR1 LNHDA and CDR2 SQIVND come from the germline V gene (reference sequence).

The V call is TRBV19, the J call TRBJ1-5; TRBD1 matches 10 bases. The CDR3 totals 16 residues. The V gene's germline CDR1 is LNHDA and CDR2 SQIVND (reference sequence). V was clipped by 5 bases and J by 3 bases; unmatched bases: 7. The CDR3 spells CASSASDRGPNQPQHF. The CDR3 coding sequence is TGTGCCAGTAGTGCCTCCGACAGGGGGCCCAATCAGCCCCAGCATTTT.

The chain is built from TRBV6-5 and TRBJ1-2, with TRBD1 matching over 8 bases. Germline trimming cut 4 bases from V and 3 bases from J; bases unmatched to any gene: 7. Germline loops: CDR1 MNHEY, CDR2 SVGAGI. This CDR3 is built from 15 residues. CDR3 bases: TGTGCCAGCAGTTCCGGGACAGGTCTTTACTATGGCTACACCTTC. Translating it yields CASSSGTGLYYGYTF.

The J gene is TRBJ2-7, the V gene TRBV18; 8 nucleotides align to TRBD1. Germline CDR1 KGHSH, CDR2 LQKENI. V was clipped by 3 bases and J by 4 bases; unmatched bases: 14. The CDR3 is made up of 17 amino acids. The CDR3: CASSPREWTGPEYEQYF. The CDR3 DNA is TGTGCCAGCTCACCGCGCGAGTGGACAGGGCCAGAGTACGAGCAGTACTTC.

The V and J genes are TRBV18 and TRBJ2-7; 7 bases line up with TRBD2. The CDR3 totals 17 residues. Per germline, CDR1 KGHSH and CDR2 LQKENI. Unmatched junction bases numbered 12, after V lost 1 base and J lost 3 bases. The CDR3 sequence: CASSPLTLGGTLYEQYF. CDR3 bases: TGTGCCAGCTCACCACTCACTCTCGGGGGGACCCTCTACGAGCAGTACTTC.

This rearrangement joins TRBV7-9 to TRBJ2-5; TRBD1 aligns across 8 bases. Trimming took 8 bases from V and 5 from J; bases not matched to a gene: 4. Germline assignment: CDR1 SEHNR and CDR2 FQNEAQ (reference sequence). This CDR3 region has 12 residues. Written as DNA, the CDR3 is TGTGCCAGCTCAGGGGGCGATGAGACCCAGTACTTC. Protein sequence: CASSGGDETQYF.

The DNA of the CDR3 is TGTGCCAGCAGCTTGCAAACGGCTGGAAACACCATATATTTT. Translated: CASSLQTAGNTIYF. This sequence joins TRBV5-6 and TRBJ1-3; unclear D gene. Trimming took 1 base from V and 2 from J, leaving 7 bases between them. Germline-derived CDR1 and CDR2 are SGHDT and YYEEEE. CDR3 length: 14 amino acids.

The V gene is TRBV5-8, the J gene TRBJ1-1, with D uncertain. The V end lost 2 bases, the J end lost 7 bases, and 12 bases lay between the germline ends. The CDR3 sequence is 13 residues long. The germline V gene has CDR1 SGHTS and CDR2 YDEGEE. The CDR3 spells CASSLVPEGEAFF. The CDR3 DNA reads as TGTGCCAGCAGCTTAGTCCCCGAGGGTGAAGCTTTCTTT.

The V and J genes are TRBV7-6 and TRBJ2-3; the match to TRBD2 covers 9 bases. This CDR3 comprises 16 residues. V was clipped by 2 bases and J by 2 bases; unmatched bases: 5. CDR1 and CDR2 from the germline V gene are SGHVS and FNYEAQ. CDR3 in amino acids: CASSLTAGGHTDTQYF. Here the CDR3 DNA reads TGTGCCAGCAGCTTAACGGCGGGGGGGCACACAGATACGCAGTATTTT.

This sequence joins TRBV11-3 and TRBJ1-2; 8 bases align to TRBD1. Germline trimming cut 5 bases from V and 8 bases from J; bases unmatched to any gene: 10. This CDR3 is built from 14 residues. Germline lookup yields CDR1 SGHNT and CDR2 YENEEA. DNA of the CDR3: TGTGCCAGCAGCCGCGGGACAGGAGGGGAAGGCTACACCTTC. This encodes CASSRGTGGEGYTF.

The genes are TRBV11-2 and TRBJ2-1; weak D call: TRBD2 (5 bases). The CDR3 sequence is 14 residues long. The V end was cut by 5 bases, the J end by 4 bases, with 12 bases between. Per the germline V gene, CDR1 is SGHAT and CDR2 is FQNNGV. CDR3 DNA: TGTGCCAGCAGCGCCGGACTGGGTTACAATGAGCAGTTCTTC. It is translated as CASSAGLGYNEQFF. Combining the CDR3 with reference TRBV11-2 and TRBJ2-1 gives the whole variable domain EAGVAQSPRYKIIEKRQSVAFWCNPISGHATLYWYQQILGQGPKLLIQFQNNGVVDDSQLPKDRFSAERLKGVDSTLKIQPAKLEDSAVYLCASSAGLGYNEQFFGPGTRLTVL.

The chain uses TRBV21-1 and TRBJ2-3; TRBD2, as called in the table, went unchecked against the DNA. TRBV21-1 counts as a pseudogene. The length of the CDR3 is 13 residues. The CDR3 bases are TGTGCCAGCACCAAGACTCTCACAGATACGCAGTATTTT. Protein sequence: CASTKTLTDTQYF.

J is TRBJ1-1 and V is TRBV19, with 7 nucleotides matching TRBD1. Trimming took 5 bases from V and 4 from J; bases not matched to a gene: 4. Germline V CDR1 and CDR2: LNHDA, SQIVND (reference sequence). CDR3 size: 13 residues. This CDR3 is CASSAQGITEAFF. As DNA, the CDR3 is TGTGCCAGTAGTGCACAGGGGATCACTGAAGCTTTCTTT.